The source of this T cell receptor beta chain is a study of CD8 T cells in Susac syndrome. Random hexamers were used to reverse transcribe 0.5 to 1 ug of RNA. TCRdb passed the immunoSEQ multiplex PCR reads through MiXCR, listing each CDR3 protein once. The sample contains roughly 150,000 distinct CDR3 sequences, 92% of which appear only once. Healthy donors matched for age and sex were used as controls. The material sequenced was CD4+ T cells from PBMCs. This TCR was recovered from a human donor in good health.

The CDR3 sequence is CASSEAGGPEQFF. DNA of the CDR3: TGTGCCAGCAGTGAAGCAGGGGGCCCTGAGCAGTTCTTC. The genes are TRBV2 and TRBJ2-1; the match to TRBD1 covers 7 bases. Germline-derived CDR1 and CDR2 are SNHLY and FYNNEI. CDR3 length equals 13 residues. V trimming: 0 bases; J trimming: 9 bases; junction bases outside the gene matches: 2.